This T cell receptor (beta chain) comes out of a study of T cell responses to AZD1222 COVID-19 vaccine. A word on this clone: What it binds is not known.

Sequencing was performed with immunoSEQ multiplex PCR; in TCRdb, only in-frame clones are kept and a portion is missing. The data contain fewer than 200,000 clones, roughly nine tenths of them singletons. Study-wide findings and caveats: Vaccination with two AZD1222 doses was followed by a rise in Spike-specific TCR breadth and depth. Vaccine-related CD4 TCRs covered spike, predominating at 160-218 and 743-854. Possibly, clonal diversity was underestimated; donors were largely white British and included more females.

The TCR sequence derives from an adult in good health. Specimen: peripheral blood, collected on day 0 of AZD1222 vaccination.

The DNA of the CDR3 is TGTGCCAGTAGTATAGGCGGGACGGGGACCTACGAGCAGTACTTC. Translation: CASSIGGTGTYEQYF. This chain connects TRBV19 to TRBJ2-7; a weak D match, TRBD2 (6 bases). Germline lookup yields CDR1 LNHDA and CDR2 SQIVND (reference sequence). V was shortened by 1 base and J by 2 bases, with 12 bases between the two germline ends. The CDR3 spans 15 residues.